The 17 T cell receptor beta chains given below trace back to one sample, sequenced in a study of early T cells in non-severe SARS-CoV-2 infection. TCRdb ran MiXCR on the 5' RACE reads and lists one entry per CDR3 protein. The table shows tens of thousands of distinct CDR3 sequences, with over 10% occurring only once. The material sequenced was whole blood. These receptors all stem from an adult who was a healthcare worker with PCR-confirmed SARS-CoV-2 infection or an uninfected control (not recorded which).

This CDR3 is CASSVDAQGYEQYF. The CDR3 DNA is TGCGCCAGCAGCGTCGACGCACAGGGCTACGAGCAGTACTTC. The chain has TRBV5-1 and TRBJ2-7, with D maybe TRBD1 (6 bases). This CDR3 is built from 14 residues. Germline V CDR1 and CDR2: SGHRS, YFSETQ. V lost 4 bases and J lost 3, with 14 bases in between.

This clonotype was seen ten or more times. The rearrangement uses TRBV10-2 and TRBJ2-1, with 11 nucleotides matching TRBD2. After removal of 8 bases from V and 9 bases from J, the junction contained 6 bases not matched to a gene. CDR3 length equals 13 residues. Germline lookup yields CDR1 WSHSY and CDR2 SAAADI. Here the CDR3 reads CASRSGTSGEQFF. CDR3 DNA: TGCGCCAGCCGCTCCGGGACTAGCGGTGAGCAGTTCTTC.

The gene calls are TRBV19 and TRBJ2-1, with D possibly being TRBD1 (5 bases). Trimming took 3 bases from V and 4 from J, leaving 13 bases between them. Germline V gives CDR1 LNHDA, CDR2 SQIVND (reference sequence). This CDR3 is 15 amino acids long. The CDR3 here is CASSIQKGLYNEQFF. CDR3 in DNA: TGTGCCAGTAGTATCCAGAAGGGGCTGTACAATGAGCAGTTCTTC.

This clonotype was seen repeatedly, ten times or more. Here the CDR3 reads CSARERSGGASGQFF. The CDR3 DNA sequence: TGCAGTGCTAGAGAACGTAGCGGGGGCGCCTCTGGGCAGTTCTTC. The chain recombines TRBV20-1 with TRBJ2-1; TRBD2 aligns across 9 bases. Germline CDR1 reads DFQATT; CDR2 reads SNEGSKA (reference sequence). V was clipped by 0 bases and J by 12 bases; unmatched bases: 12. This CDR3 has 15 residues.

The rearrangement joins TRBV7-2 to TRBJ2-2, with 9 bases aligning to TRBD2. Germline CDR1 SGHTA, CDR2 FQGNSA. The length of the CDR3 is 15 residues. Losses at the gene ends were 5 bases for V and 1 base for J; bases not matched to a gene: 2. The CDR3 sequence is CASSVLAGNTGELFF. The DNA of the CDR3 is TGTGCCAGCAGCGTACTAGCGGGGAACACCGGGGAGCTGTTTTTT.

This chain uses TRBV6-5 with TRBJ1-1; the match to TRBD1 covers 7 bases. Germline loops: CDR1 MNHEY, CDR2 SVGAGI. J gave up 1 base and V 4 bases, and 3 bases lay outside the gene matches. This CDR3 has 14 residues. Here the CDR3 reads CASSFDRANTEAFF. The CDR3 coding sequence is TGTGCCAGCAGTTTTGACAGGGCGAACACTGAAGCTTTCTTT.

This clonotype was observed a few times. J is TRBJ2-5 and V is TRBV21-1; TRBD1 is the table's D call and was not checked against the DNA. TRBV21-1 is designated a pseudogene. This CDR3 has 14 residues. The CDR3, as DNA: TGTGCCAGCAGGGGGGACAGGGAGGAAGAGACCCAGTACTTC. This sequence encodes CASRGDREEETQYF.

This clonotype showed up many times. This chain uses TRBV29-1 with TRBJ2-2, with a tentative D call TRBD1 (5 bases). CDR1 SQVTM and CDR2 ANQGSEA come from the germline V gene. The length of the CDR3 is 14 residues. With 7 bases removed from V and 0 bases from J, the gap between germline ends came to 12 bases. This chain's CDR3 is CSGQEQANTGELFF. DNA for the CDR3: TGCAGCGGACAAGAACAGGCGAACACCGGGGAGCTGTTTTTT.

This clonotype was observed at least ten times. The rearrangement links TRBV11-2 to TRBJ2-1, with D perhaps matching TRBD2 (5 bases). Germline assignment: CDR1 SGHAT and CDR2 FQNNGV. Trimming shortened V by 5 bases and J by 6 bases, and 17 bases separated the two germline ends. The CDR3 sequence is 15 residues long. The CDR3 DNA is TGTGCCAGCAGCATCGGGATGAGCCCTCCCAATGAGCAGTTCTTC. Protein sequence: CASSIGMSPPNEQFF.

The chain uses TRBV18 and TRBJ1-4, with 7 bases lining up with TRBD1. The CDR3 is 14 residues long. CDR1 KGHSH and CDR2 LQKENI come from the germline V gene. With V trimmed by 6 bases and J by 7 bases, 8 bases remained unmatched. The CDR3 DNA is TGTGCCAGCTCGCGTCAGGGGGATCGTGAAAAACTGTTTTTT. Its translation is CASSRQGDREKLFF.

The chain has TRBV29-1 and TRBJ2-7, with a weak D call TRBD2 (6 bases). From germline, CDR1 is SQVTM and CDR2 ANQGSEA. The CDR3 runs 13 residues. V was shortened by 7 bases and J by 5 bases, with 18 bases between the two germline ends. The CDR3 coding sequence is TGCAGCGCCTCCCGTATTTCGGGGGACGAGCAGTACTTC. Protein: CSASRISGDEQYF.

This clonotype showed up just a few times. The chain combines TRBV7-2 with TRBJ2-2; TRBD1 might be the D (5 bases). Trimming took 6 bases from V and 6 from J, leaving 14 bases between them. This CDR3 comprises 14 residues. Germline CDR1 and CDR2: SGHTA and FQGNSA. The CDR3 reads CASRSQEISGELFF. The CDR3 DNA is TGTGCCAGCAGATCACAGGAAATTTCCGGGGAGCTGTTTTTT.

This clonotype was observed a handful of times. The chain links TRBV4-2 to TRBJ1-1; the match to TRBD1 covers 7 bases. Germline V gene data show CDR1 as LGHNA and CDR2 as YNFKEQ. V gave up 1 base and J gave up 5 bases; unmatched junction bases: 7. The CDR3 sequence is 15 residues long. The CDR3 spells CASSQVGQGGTEAFF. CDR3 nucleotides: TGTGCCAGCAGCCAAGTAGGGCAGGGGGGGACTGAAGCTTTCTTT.

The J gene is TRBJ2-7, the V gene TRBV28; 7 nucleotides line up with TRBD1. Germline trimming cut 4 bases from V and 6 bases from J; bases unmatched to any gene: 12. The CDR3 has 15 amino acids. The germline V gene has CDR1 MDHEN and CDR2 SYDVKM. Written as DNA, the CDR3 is TGTGCCAGCAGTTCCTCCGGGACAGCGGCGGTCGAGCAGTACTTC. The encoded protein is CASSSSGTAAVEQYF. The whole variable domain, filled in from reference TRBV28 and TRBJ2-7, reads DVKVTQSSRYLVKRTGEKVFLECVQDMDHENMFWYRQDPGLGLRLIYFSYDVKMKEKGDIPEGYSVSREKKERFSLILESASTNQTSMYLCASSSSGTAAVEQYFGPGTRLTVT.

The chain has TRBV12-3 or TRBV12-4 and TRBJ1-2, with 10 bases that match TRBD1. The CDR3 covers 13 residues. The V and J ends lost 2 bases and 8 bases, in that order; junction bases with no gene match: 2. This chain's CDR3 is CASSLRDRGGYTF. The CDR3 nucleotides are TGTGCCAGCAGTTTAAGGGACAGGGGCGGCTACACCTTC.

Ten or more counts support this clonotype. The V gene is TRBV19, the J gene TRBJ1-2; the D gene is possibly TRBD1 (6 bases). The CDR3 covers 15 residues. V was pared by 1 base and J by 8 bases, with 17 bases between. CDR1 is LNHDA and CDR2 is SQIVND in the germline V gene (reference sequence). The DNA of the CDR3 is TGTGCCAGTAGTATAGTTGGGACATCCCGTAACGGCTACACCTTC. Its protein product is CASSIVGTSRNGYTF.

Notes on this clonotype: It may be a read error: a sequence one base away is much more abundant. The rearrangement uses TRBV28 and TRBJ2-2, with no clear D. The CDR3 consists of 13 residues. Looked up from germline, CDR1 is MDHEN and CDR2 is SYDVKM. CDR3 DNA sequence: TGTGCCAGCAGTATGGCGGTCACCTGGGAGCTGTTTTTT. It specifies CASSMAVTWELFF.